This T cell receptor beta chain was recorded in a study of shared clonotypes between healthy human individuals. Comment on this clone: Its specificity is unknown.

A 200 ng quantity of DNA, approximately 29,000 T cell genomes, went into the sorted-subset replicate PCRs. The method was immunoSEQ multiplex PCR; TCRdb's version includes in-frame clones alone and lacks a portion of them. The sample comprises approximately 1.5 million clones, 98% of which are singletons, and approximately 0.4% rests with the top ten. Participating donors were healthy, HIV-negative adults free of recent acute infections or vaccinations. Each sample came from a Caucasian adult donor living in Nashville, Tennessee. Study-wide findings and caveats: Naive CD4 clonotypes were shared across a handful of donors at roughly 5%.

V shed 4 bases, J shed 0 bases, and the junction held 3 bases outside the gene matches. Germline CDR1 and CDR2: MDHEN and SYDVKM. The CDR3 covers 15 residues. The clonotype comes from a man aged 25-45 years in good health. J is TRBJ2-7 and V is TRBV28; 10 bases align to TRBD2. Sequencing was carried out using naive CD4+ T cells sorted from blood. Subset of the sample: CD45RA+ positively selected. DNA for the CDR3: TGTGCCAGCAGTTGGACTAGCGGTTTCTCCTACGAGCAGTACTTC. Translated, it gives CASSWTSGFSYEQYF.